This TCR beta chain comes out of a study of cytomegalovirus exposure and HLA in healthy donors. Background on the study: A prior study identified 110 million or so unique TCR beta sequences from about 179 million T cells. Findings and caveats of the study: One cluster of highly shared sequence variants probably arose as a sequencing artifact.

CDR1 is SGHVS and CDR2 is FQNEAQ in the germline V gene. V lost 2 bases and J 6 bases, leaving 11 bases between the germline ends. The CDR3 loop spans 13 amino acids. A multiplex PCR was run with 60 Vbeta primers and 13 Jbeta primers. The table came from immunoSEQ multiplex PCR; TCRdb's copy has only in-frame clones and leaves some out. This table has 120,000 to 150,000 clones, over 65% appearing once. With regard to this clone: Its antigen is still unknown.

The sequencing input was PBMCs. This sequence joins TRBV7-8 and TRBJ2-7; a weak D match, TRBD1 (6 bases). This TCR was recovered from a male donor in good health and CMV-seronegative. CDR3: CASSLSRGFEQYF. The CDR3 DNA sequence: TGTGCCAGCAGCTTATCTAGGGGGTTCGAGCAGTACTTC.